This T cell receptor (beta chain) derives from a study of blood T cell repertoires in COVID-19. The CDR3 covers 15 residues. Germline CDR1 SGHTA, CDR2 FQGNSA. V shed 1 base, J shed 5 bases, and the junction held 3 bases outside the gene matches. The method was immunoSEQ multiplex PCR; TCRdb's version includes in-frame clones alone and lacks a portion of them. The sample yields roughly 230,000 clones, about 91% seen once. The source of this sequence is a woman between 35 and 50 years old who had recovered from COVID-19. Sequencing used peripheral blood. V is TRBV7-2 and J is TRBJ2-1; 9 bases map to TRBD2. The CDR3 DNA sequence: TGTGCCAGCAGCTTAGGACTAGCGGACCACAATGAGCAGTTCTTC. It is translated as CASSLGLADHNEQFF.